This TCR beta chain is drawn from a study of blood T cell repertoires in COVID-19. Germline V gene lookup returns CDR1 LNHDA and CDR2 SQIVND (reference sequence). V was shortened by 5 bases and J by 3 bases, with 12 bases between the two germline ends. This CDR3 is built from 14 residues. Profiling relied on immunoSEQ multiplex PCR, and the TCRdb table lists in-frame clones only, not all of them. The repertoire holds roughly 200,000 clones, around 76% seen once, with about 7.8% in the top ten. Sample: peripheral blood. The receptor was isolated from a woman in her sixties with COVID-19, enrolled during active disease. The chain carries TRBV19 and TRBJ2-3; tentative D call: TRBD2 (5 bases). The CDR3 reads CASSSPAETDTQYF. CDR3 nucleotides: TGTGCCAGTAGTTCCCCAGCGGAGACAGATACGCAGTATTTT.